The rows below give T cell receptor beta chains drawn from one sample of a study of cytomegalovirus exposure and HLA in healthy donors. TCRdb's table, derived via immunoSEQ multiplex PCR, lists solely in-frame clones and lacks some. Its table lists about 96,000 clones. The source material was PBMCs. The receptors come from a woman aged 25 to 39 in good health and CMV-seronegative. CDR3s include the opening cysteine and the closing phenylalanine or tryptophan. Each record gives: J gene, D gene, V gene, CDR3 protein, CDR3 DNA. D genes are given only for firm matches.

TRBJ2-3 - TRBV5-1 CASSTGTTDTQYF TGCGCCAGCAGCACCGGGACTACAGATACGCAGTATTTT
TRBJ2-2 - TRBV6-5 CASSQQRHSTGELFF TGTGCCAGCAGCCAACAGAGACATTCCACCGGGGAGCTGTTTTTT
TRBJ1-5 - TRBV19 CASTGGSYQPQHF TGTGCCAGTACCGGGGGAAGTTATCAGCCCCAGCATTTT
TRBJ1-5 TRBD1 TRBV6-1 CASKAGTGGGQPQHF TGTGCCAGCAAAGCCGGGACAGGGGGCGGTCAGCCCCAGCATTTT
TRBJ1-1 TRBD1 TRBV19 CASSARQGVGNTEAFF TGTGCCAGTAGTGCCCGACAGGGCGTGGGGAACACTGAAGCTTTCTTT
TRBJ2-2 TRBD1 TRBV29-1 CSVVRDRGTGELFF TGCAGCGTCGTCCGGGACAGGGGCACCGGGGAGCTGTTTTTT
TRBJ1-5 TRBD1 TRBV6-1 CASSRDRVGLQPQHF TGTGCCAGCAGTAGGGACAGGGTGGGTTTACAGCCCCAGCATTTT
TRBJ1-2 - TRBV20-1 CSAQTVYGYTF TGCAGTGCTCAGACAGTGTATGGCTACACCTTC
TRBJ1-1 - TRBV7-8 CASSLAEVLNTEAFF TGTGCCAGCAGTCTAGCAGAGGTCCTGAACACTGAAGCTTTCTTT
TRBJ1-5 TRBD1 TRBV4-1 CASSQGQGNNQPQHF TGCGCCAGCAGCCAAGGACAGGGAAACAATCAGCCCCAGCATTTT
TRBJ1-5 - TRBV28 CASSLLAGQPQHF TGTGCCAGCAGTTTATTGGCAGGCCAGCCCCAGCATTTT
TRBJ2-7 TRBD2 TRBV7-3 CASSLAGGYEQYF TGTGCCAGCAGCTTAGCGGGAGGATACGAGCAGTACTTC
TRBJ2-3 TRBD2 TRBV9 CASTLRGGQADTQYF TGTGCCAGCACTCTTCGGGGGGGCCAGGCAGATACGCAGTATTTT
TRBJ1-1 TRBD1 TRBV6-5 CASSYSGQGQTEAFF TGTGCCAGCAGTTACTCGGGACAGGGACAGACTGAAGCTTTCTTT
TRBJ1-4 - TRBV28 CASSLPPGSNEKLFF TGTGCCAGCAGTCTTCCTCCAGGCTCTAATGAAAAACTGTTTTTT
TRBJ1-2 TRBD1 TRBV28 CASSPAGTAYGYTF TGTGCCAGCAGTCCCGCCGGGACAGCCTATGGCTACACCTTC
TRBJ1-1 - TRBV7-2 CASSLEFRRGRGAEAFF TGTGCCAGCAGCTTAGAGTTTAGGCGGGGTCGGGGGGCTGAAGCTTTCTTT
TRBJ2-2 TRBD1 TRBV18 CASSKNLQGPNTGELFF TGTGCCAGCTCTAAGAACTTACAGGGGCCGAACACCGGGGAGCTGTTTTTT
TRBJ2-7 - TRBV16 CASSQSAAGQRANEQYF TGTGCCAGCAGCCAATCCGCCGCGGGACAGCGGGCGAACGAGCAGTACTTC
TRBJ2-1 - TRBV28 CASSSSLYEQFF TGTGCCAGCAGTTCTAGCTTGTATGAGCAGTTCTTC
TRBJ1-1 - TRBV2 CASRPTGNTEAFF TGTGCCAGCAGGCCGACAGGGAACACTGAAGCTTTCTTT
TRBJ2-7 - TRBV19 CASSRRDTYEQYF TGTGCCAGTAGCCGCCGGGACACCTACGAGCAGTACTTC
TRBJ2-1 - TRBV9 CASSPRLGVFLTEQFF TGTGCCAGCAGCCCTCGACTAGGAGTATTCCTCACTGAGCAGTTCTTC
TRBJ1-1 - TRBV19 CASRINSNTEAFF TGTGCCAGTAGGATAAACAGCAACACTGAAGCTTTCTTT
TRBJ2-5 - TRBV6-5 CASSYSSAGLGETQYF TGTGCCAGCAGTTACTCGTCCGCGGGGCTCGGGGAGACCCAGTACTTC
TRBJ1-1 - TRBV27 CASSPYQGKNTEAFF TGTGCCAGCAGCCCCTATCAGGGGAAGAACACTGAAGCTTTCTTT
TRBJ2-6 - TRBV10-3 CAISEGGSGANVLTF TGTGCCATCAGTGAAGGAGGATCTGGGGCCAACGTCCTGACTTTC
TRBJ2-7 - TRBV15 CATSREQGTYEQYF TGTGCCACCAGCAGAGAGCAGGGAACCTACGAGCAGTACTTC
TRBJ1-5 TRBD1 TRBV18 CASSQITGGQPQHF TGTGCCAGCTCACAAATTACAGGGGGCCAGCCCCAGCATTTT